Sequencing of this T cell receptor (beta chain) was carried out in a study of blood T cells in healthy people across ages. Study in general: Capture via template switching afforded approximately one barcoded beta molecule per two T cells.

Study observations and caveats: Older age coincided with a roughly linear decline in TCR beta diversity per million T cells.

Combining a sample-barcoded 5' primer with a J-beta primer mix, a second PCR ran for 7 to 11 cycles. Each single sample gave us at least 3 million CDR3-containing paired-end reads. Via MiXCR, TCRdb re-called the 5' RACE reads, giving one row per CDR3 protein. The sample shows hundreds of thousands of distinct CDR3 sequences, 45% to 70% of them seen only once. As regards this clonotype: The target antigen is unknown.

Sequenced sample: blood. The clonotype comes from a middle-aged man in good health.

In nucleotides, the CDR3 is TGTGCCAGCAGTCGCCCTGCTGGGACAAAAGAAGCTTTCTTT. Its protein product is CASSRPAGTKEAFF. V usage is TRBV28 and J usage is TRBJ1-1; D may be TRBD1 (6 bases). In germline, CDR1 is MDHEN, CDR2 SYDVKM. The CDR3 consists of 14 residues. V lost 5 bases and J lost 8, with 18 bases in between.